The 29 T cell receptor beta chains below all came from one sample that was sequenced in a study of early T cells in non-severe SARS-CoV-2 infection. TCRdb analysed the 5' RACE reads with MiXCR anew, one entry per CDR3 protein. The table shows 35,000 to 40,000 distinct CDR3 sequences, with roughly 4% occurring only once. Specimen: whole blood. The receptors here all came from an adult who was a healthcare worker with PCR-confirmed SARS-CoV-2 infection or an uninfected control (not recorded which).

This clonotype was observed at least ten times. V gene TRBV5-4 combines with J gene TRBJ2-7; TRBD1 agrees at 8 bases. Germline V gene sequence: CDR1 SGHNT, CDR2 YYREEE (reference sequence). This CDR3 spans 13 amino acids. V lost 3 bases and J lost 7; bases outside the gene matches: 6. The CDR3 loop reads CASSSQGAKEQYF. The CDR3 bases are TGTGCCAGCAGCTCCCAGGGGGCGAAGGAGCAGTACTTC.

Concerning this clonotype: A single base separates this from a much larger clone, so it may be a read error. The J gene is TRBJ2-7, the V gene TRBV2; D is uncertain. Per germline, CDR1 SNHLY and CDR2 FYNNEI. The germline V and J ends were trimmed by 3 bases and 2 bases, with 8 bases remaining between them. The CDR3 length is 13 residues. The CDR3 here is CASSDVKAYEQYV. The CDR3 coding sequence is TGTGCCAGCAGTGACGTCAAGGCCTACGAGCAGTACGTC.

The table lists this clonotype with a few counts. The rearrangement uses TRBV24-1 and TRBJ2-2; perhaps TRBD1 as D (6 bases). This CDR3 comprises 16 residues. Germline CDR1 is KGHDR and CDR2 is SFDVKD. Trimming took 4 bases from V and 0 from J, leaving 11 bases between them. The CDR3 coding sequence is TGTGCCACCAGTGAACCGACAGGAGCGAACACCGGGGAGCTGTTTTTT. Protein sequence: CATSEPTGANTGELFF.

This clonotype has at least ten counts. The junction does not match germline at one end; this may be a read error. The genes are TRBV7-7 and TRBJ2-1; no firm D call. CDR1 SSHAT and CDR2 FNYEAQ come from the germline V gene (reference sequence). The CDR3 totals 13 residues. The CDR3: CASSSEQRNEQFF. In DNA form, the CDR3 reads TGTGCTAGCAGCTCGGAACAGCGAAATGAGCAGTTCTTC.

At least ten counts were recorded for this clonotype. The chain joins TRBV10-3 to TRBJ2-5; D not certain. This CDR3 is built from 11 residues. Between the trimmed V and J ends, which lost 5 bases and 3 bases, there was a span of 4 bases. From germline, CDR1 is ENHRY and CDR2 SYGVKD. CDR3 coding DNA: TGTGCCATCAGTAAAGAAGAGACCCAGTACTTC. It is translated as CAISKEETQYF.

This clonotype was observed many times. V usage is TRBV5-1 and J usage is TRBJ2-1; D perhaps matches TRBD2 (5 bases). Trimming shortened V by 0 bases and J by 10 bases, and 14 bases separated the two germline ends. CDR1 SGHRS and CDR2 YFSETQ come from the germline V gene. This CDR3 region has 14 residues. The CDR3: CASSLGANTGEQFF. The DNA of the CDR3 is TGCGCCAGCAGCTTGGGGGCCAATACGGGGGAGCAGTTCTTC.

In its sample, this clonotype was seen many times. The chain carries TRBV18 and TRBJ1-3; 8 bases fit TRBD1. The CDR3 extends over 18 amino acids. CDR1 is KGHSH and CDR2 is LQKENI in the germline V gene. V shed 3 bases and J 3 bases; nucleotides not matched to a gene: 13. The CDR3 DNA sequence: TGTGCCAGCTCACCTCGAAATACCGGGACAGGAAATGGAAACACCATATATTTT. Residues: CASSPRNTGTGNGNTIYF.

This clonotype was recorded at least ten times. The chain links TRBV20-1 to TRBJ2-5; D gene unclear. The CDR3 spans 11 residues. Germline V gene sequence: CDR1 DFQATT, CDR2 SNEGSKA (reference sequence). The CDR3 DNA sequence: TGCAGCGAAGAAAGAGGAGAGACCCAGTACTTC. Translated, it gives CSEERGETQYF.

In this sample, this clonotype turned up many times. CDR3 coding DNA: TGTGCCATCAGTGGGACAAACTATGGCTACACCTTC. This encodes CAISGTNYGYTF. The chain recombines TRBV10-3 with TRBJ1-2, with a weak D call TRBD1 (5 bases). The CDR3 has 12 amino acids. V dropped 4 bases and J dropped 2 bases, with 5 bases sitting between them. The germline V gene encodes CDR1 ENHRY and CDR2 SYGVKD.

This clonotype came up a few times. The chain has TRBV28 and TRBJ2-7; D is tentatively TRBD1 or TRBD2 (5 bases each). The CDR3 consists of 16 residues. Trimming removed 2 bases from V and 3 bases from J, with 17 bases in between. The germline V gene encodes CDR1 MDHEN and CDR2 SYDVKM. In DNA form, the CDR3 reads TGTGCCAGCAGTTTAATCTTCCGAGGGCAGGGCTACGAGCAGTACTTC. This encodes CASSLIFRGQGYEQYF.

The chain recombines TRBV29-1 with TRBJ2-1; D gene ambiguous. The ends were cut back, 1 base at V and 6 bases at J, with 7 bases in the middle. Germline values: CDR1 SQVTM, CDR2 ANQGSEA. The CDR3 loop spans 12 amino acids. CDR3 DNA sequence: TGCAGCGTTGAAGGGCTAGTCAATGAGCAGTTCTTC. This codes for CSVEGLVNEQFF.

Ten or more counts support this clonotype. V is TRBV28 and J is TRBJ2-6; a possible D gene is TRBD1 (5 bases). The CDR3 consists of 15 residues. Germline loops: CDR1 MDHEN, CDR2 SYDVKM. V dropped 5 bases and J dropped 0 bases, with 8 bases sitting between them. The CDR3 spells CASSTGNSGANVLTF. CDR3 in DNA: TGTGCCAGCAGTACAGGAAACTCTGGGGCCAACGTCCTGACTTTC.

In its sample, this clonotype was seen many times. The rearrangement links TRBV3-1 to TRBJ1-1; D is unresolved. V was clipped by 2 bases and J by 3 bases, with 7 bases between them. Germline V lookup: CDR1 LGHDT, CDR2 YNNKEL (reference sequence). The CDR3 contains 13 residues. The CDR3 is CASSQYMDTEAFF. CDR3 nucleotide sequence: TGTGCCAGCAGCCAATATATGGACACTGAAGCTTTCTTT.

This clonotype was found many times. The CDR3 coding sequence is TGTGCCAGCAGCTTCTCCGGACAGTCAGCTAACTATGGCTACACCTTC. Translation: CASSFSGQSANYGYTF. The V and J genes are TRBV7-2 and TRBJ1-2, with D perhaps matching TRBD1 (6 bases). The CDR3 totals 16 residues. V lost 3 bases and J 0 bases, leaving 14 bases between the germline ends. Germline lookup yields CDR1 SGHTA and CDR2 FQGNSA.

This clonotype has a count of ten or more. One end of the junction is discordant with germline, which a read error may explain. The V and J genes are TRBV7-7 and TRBJ2-3, with D tentatively TRBD1 or TRBD2 (7 bases each). The length of the CDR3 is 17 residues. From germline, CDR1 is SSHAT and CDR2 FNYEAQ (reference sequence). The CDR3 nucleotides read TGTGCTAGCAGTCCCCGGCAGGGGGGGTTGAGCACAGATACGCAGTATTTT. This encodes CASSPRQGGLSTDTQYF. Supplemented by reference TRBV7-7 and TRBJ2-3, the full variable domain reads GAGVSQSPRYKVTKRGQDVTLRCDPISSHATLYWYQQALGQGPEFLTYFNYEAQPDKSGLPSDRFSAERPEGSISTLTIQRTEQRDSAMYRCASSPRQGGLSTDTQYFGPGTRLTVL.

The V and J genes are TRBV2 and TRBJ2-3; 8 nucleotides align to TRBD1. The CDR3 runs to 14 residues. Germline trimming cut 3 bases from V and 2 bases from J; bases unmatched to any gene: 1. Germline CDR1 is SNHLY and CDR2 is FYNNEI. The CDR3 DNA reads TGTGCCAGCAGTGACAGGGGGCTCACAGATACGCAGTATTTT. Translated, it gives CASSDRGLTDTQYF.

V and J are TRBV20-1 and TRBJ2-3; 9 nucleotides agree with TRBD2. V dropped 4 bases and J dropped 2; count of bases not matched to a gene: 7. Germline V lookup: CDR1 DFQATT, CDR2 SNEGSKA (reference sequence). The length of the CDR3 is 15 residues. The CDR3 coding sequence is TGCAGTGCTATCGGCGCTAGCGGGAACACAGATACGCAGTATTTT. It specifies CSAIGASGNTDTQYF.

This clonotype was seen ten or more times. The rearrangement uses TRBV6-2 or TRBV6-3 and TRBJ2-7; perhaps TRBD1 as D (6 bases). CDR1 is MNHEY, CDR2 SVGEGT, per germline. CDR3 length: 15 amino acids. V was cut by 5 bases and J by 2 bases, with 16 bases left in between. The CDR3 DNA reads TGTGCCAGCAGTAAACCGGGACACCAGACCTACGAGCAGTACTTC. Translating gives CASSKPGHQTYEQYF.

This clonotype was found many times. V gene TRBV6-2 or TRBV6-3 combines with J gene TRBJ2-4; 8 bases are shared with TRBD2. Germline loops: CDR1 MNHEY, CDR2 SVGEGT. The CDR3 length is 14 residues. V dropped 6 bases and J dropped 4; count of bases not matched to a gene: 5. In DNA, the CDR3 is TGTGCCAGCAGCATAGCGGGGCAGAAAAACATTCAGTACTTC. It yields the protein CASSIAGQKNIQYF.

Many counts were recorded for this clonotype. The CDR3 here is CASSLVSRIPGELFF. The CDR3 DNA sequence: TGTGCCAGCAGCTTAGTTAGCAGGATTCCCGGGGAGCTGTTTTTT. The chain joins TRBV7-6 to TRBJ2-2; D not resolved. CDR3 length: 15 residues. Looked up from germline, CDR1 is SGHVS and CDR2 is FNYEAQ. V was cut by 1 base and J by 6 bases, with 12 bases left in between. Based on the CDR3 plus reference TRBV7-6 and TRBJ2-2, the full variable domain is GAGVSQSPRYKVTKRGQDVALRCDPISGHVSLYWYRQALGQGPEFLTYFNYEAQQDKSGLPNDRFSAERPEGSISTLTIQRTEQRDSAMYRCASSLVSRIPGELFFGEGSRLTVL.

J is TRBJ1-6 and V is TRBV7-9; D remains ambiguous. The CDR3 has 14 residues. The germline CDR1 and CDR2 sequences are SEHNR and FQNEAQ (reference sequence). The ends were cut back, 0 bases at V and 4 bases at J, with 4 bases in the middle. The CDR3 loop is CASSLAAYNSPLHF. The CDR3 DNA is TGTGCCAGCAGCTTAGCGGCGTATAATTCACCCCTCCACTTT.

This clonotype was seen many times. The chain joins TRBV7-2 to TRBJ2-2; D is ambiguous. CDR1 SGHTA and CDR2 FQGNSA come from the germline V gene. There are 16 residues in the CDR3. Between the trimmed V and J ends, which lost 5 bases and 5 bases, there was a span of 18 bases. CDR3 amino acids: CASSEILGDPTGELFF. CDR3 nucleotides: TGTGCCAGCAGCGAAATCCTCGGAGACCCAACCGGGGAGCTGTTTTTT.

This clonotype was recorded many times. Compared with germline, one end of the junction differs, possibly owing to a read error. The chain employs TRBV7-7 and TRBJ2-2; no definite D call. CDR1 SSHAT and CDR2 FNYEAQ come from the germline V gene (reference sequence). This CDR3 contains 12 residues. The CDR3 sequence is CASSQDSGELFF. In DNA form, the CDR3 reads TGTGCTAGCAGCCAAGACTCCGGGGAGCTGTTTTTT.

This clonotype has ten or more counts. This chain uses TRBV27 with TRBJ1-2; no clear D. The length of the CDR3 is 14 residues. Germline V gives CDR1 MNHEY, CDR2 SMNVEV (reference sequence). Trimming removed 3 bases at V and 10 bases at J, with 18 bases between. CDR3 amino acids: CASSLSRDFDVYTF. The CDR3 bases are TGTGCCAGCAGTTTGTCAAGGGATTTTGATGTCTACACCTTC.

This clonotype was counted ten times or more. The J gene is TRBJ1-5, the V gene TRBV19, with TRBD1 as a possible D gene (6 bases). The length of the CDR3 is 12 residues. Looked up from germline, CDR1 is LNHDA and CDR2 is SQIVND (reference sequence). The V end was cut by 7 bases, the J end by 7 bases, with 11 bases between. The CDR3 nucleotides are TGTGCCAGTACCGCAGGGGTCCAGCCCCAGCATTTT. It is translated as CASTAGVQPQHF.

This clonotype was seen repeatedly, ten times or more. For the CDR3, the DNA is TGCAGTGCTAAGGCTCTAGCGGGGTTGGCCTACGAGCAGTACTTC. Amino acids: CSAKALAGLAYEQYF. The chain is built from TRBV20-1 and TRBJ2-7, with TRBD2 identical over 9 bases. The CDR3 is 15 amino acids. Trimming cost V 4 bases and J 2 bases; bases outside gene matches: 9. Germline assignment: CDR1 DFQATT and CDR2 SNEGSKA (reference sequence).

This clonotype has a count of ten or more. V gene TRBV7-8 combines with J gene TRBJ2-7; 13 positions agree with TRBD2. Germline-derived CDR1 and CDR2 are SGHVS and FQNEAQ. V dropped 5 bases and J dropped 2; count of bases not matched to a gene: 9. CDR3 length: 17 amino acids. As DNA, the CDR3 is TGTGCCAGCAGCGAACTAGCGGGAGGGCTCTCAACCTACGAGCAGTACTTC. As protein: CASSELAGGLSTYEQYF.

In this sample, this clonotype turned up many times. At one boundary the junction diverges from the germline segment, which might be a read error. The rearrangement links TRBV6-6 to TRBJ2-1; a weak D match, TRBD2 (5 bases). Germline lookup yields CDR1 MNHNY and CDR2 SVGAGI (reference sequence). The CDR3 is made up of 14 amino acids. The CDR3 nucleotides read TGTGCCAACAGTTACTCGTACGAGAGCGGCGGAATGTTCTTC. It encodes CANSYSYESGGMFF.

This clonotype was seen more than once but under ten times. In DNA form, the CDR3 reads TGTGCCAGCAGCCCATCGACAGGAATCAAGGCTTTCTTT. It codes for CASSPSTGIKAFF. The chain carries TRBV3-1 and TRBJ1-1; tentatively, D is TRBD1 (6 bases). The CDR3 has 13 residues. The ends were cut back, 4 bases at V and 11 bases at J, with 17 bases in the middle. Germline V gene data show CDR1 as LGHDT and CDR2 as YNNKEL (reference sequence).